This TCR beta chain was captured by sequencing in a study of radiation and T cells in renal cell carcinoma. Study conclusions and caveats: Top tumor clonotypes rose in blood 2 weeks post-radiation, then contracted.

Indicated time point: blood 4 weeks post-SBRT, at nephrectomy. As for treatment: 15 Gy SBRT to primary tumor, nephrectomy 4 weeks later. Nephrectomy followed 15 Gy stereotactic body radiation by 4 weeks. Blood was sampled at baseline, 2 weeks and 4 weeks after SBRT. Clear cell pathology was present in this patient's renal cell carcinoma. Only one count was recorded for this clone. Its antigen is undetermined. Assay used: immunoSEQ multiplex PCR; TCRdb lists only in-frame clones, some missing. The table has about 86,000 clones, 70% to 90% seen once. Germline V lookup: CDR1 SGHTA, CDR2 FQGNSA. This CDR3 is built from 12 residues. The ends were cut back, 2 bases at V and 4 bases at J, with 2 bases in the middle.

The sample here was blood, taken from a patient whose treatment included radiotherapy and nephrectomy. The clonotype comes from a middle-aged man with renal cell carcinoma. The gene calls are TRBV7-2 and TRBJ2-2; D gene unclear. DNA for the CDR3: TGTGCCAGCAGCTTACCCACCGGGGAGCTGTTTTTT. Translation: CASSLPTGELFF.